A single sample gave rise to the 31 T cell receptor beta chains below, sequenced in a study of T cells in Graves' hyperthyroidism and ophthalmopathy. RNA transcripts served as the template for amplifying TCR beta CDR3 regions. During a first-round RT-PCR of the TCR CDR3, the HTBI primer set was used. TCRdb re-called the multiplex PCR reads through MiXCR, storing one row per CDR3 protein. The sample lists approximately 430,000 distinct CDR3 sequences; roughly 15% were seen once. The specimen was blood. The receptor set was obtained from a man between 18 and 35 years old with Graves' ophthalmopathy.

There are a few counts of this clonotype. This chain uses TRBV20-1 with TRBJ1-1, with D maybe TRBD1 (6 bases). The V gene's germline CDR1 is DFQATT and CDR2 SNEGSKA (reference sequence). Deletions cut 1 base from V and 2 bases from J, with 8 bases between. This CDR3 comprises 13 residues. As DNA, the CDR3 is TGCAGTGCTAGAGCAGGGGTTAACACTGAAGCTTTCTTT. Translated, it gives CSARAGVNTEAFF.

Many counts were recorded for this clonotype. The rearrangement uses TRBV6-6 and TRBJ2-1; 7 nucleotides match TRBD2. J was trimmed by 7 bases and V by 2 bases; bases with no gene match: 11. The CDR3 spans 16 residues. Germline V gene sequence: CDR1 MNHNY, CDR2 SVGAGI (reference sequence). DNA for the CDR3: TGTGCCAGCAGTTACGCAACGGGAGGAAGAATAAATGAGCAGTTCTTC. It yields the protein CASSYATGGRINEQFF.

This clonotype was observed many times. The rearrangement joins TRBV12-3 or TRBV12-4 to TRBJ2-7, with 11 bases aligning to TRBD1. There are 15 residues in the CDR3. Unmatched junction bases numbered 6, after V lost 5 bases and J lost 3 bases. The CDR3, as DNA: TGTGCCAGCAGTGATAGGACAGGGGGCAACTACGAGCAGTACTTC. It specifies CASSDRTGGNYEQYF.

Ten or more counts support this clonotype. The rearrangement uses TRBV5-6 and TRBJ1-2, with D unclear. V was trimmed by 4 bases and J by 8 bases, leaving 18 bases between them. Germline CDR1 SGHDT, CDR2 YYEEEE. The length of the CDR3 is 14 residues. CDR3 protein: CASSPYRRPWGYTF. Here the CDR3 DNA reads TGTGCCAGCAGCCCTTACCGCAGGCCTTGGGGCTACACCTTC.

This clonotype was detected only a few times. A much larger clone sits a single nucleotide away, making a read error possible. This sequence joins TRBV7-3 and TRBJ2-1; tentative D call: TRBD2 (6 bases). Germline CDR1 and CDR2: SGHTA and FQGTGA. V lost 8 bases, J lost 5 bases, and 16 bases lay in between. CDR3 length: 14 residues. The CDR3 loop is CASGPEGRHNEQFF. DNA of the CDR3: TGTGCCAGCGGACCGGAGGGCCGCCACAATGAGCAGTTCTTC.

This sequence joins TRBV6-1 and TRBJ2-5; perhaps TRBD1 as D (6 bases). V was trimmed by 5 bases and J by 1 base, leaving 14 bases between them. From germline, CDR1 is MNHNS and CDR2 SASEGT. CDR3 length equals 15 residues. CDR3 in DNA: TGTGCCAGCAGTTCCACGGACAGCTTCCAAGAGACCCAGTACTTC. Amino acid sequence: CASSSTDSFQETQYF.

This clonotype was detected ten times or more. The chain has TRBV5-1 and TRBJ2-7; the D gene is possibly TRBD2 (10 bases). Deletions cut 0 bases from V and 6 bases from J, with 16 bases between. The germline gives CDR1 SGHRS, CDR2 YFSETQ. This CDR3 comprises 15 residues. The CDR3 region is CASSLELAGQGEQYF. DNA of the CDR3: TGCGCCAGCAGCTTGGAACTAGCGGGACAGGGCGAGCAGTACTTC.

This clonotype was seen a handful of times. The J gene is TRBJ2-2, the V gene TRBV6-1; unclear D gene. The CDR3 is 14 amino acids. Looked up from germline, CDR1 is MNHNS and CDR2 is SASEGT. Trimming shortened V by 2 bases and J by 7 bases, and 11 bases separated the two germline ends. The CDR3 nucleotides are TGTGCCAGCAGTGAATTTGGTATGGGCGGGGAGCTGTTTTTT. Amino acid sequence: CASSEFGMGGELFF.

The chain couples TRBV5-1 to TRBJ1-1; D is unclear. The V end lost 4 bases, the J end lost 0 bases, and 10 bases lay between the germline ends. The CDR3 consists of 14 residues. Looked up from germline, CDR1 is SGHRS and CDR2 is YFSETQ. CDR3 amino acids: CASSRLAVNTEAFF. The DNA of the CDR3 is TGCGCCAGCAGCCGCCTCGCGGTGAACACTGAAGCTTTCTTT.

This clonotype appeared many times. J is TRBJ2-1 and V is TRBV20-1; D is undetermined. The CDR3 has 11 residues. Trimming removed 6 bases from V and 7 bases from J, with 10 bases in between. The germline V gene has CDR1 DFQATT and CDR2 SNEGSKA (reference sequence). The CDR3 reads CSASRFNEQFF. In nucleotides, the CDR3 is TGCAGTGCCAGCAGGTTTAATGAGCAGTTCTTC.

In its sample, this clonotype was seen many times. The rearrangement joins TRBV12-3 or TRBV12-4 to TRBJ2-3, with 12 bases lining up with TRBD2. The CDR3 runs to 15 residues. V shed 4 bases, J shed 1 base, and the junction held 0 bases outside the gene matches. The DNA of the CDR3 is TGTGCCAGCAGTTGGACTAGCGGGGGCACAGATACGCAGTATTTT. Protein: CASSWTSGGTDTQYF.

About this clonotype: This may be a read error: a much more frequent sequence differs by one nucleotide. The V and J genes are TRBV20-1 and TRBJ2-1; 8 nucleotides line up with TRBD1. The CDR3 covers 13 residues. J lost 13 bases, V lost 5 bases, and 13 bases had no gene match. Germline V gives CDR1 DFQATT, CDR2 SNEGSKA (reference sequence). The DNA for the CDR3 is TGCAGTGCTGGGGGGACAGGACAAGAGACCCAGTTCTTC. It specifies CSAGGTGQETQFF.

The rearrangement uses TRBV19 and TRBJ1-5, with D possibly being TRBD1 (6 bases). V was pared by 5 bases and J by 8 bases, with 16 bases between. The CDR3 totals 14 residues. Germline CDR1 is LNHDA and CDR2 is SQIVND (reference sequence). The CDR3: CASSPGGGAKPQHF. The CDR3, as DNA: TGTGCCAGTAGTCCCGGGGGGGGCGCGAAGCCCCAGCATTTT. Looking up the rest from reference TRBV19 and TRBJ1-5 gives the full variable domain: DGGITQSPKYLFRKEGQNVTLSCEQNLNHDAMYWYRQDPGQGLRLIYYSQIVNDFQKGDIAEGYSVSREKKESFPLTVTSAQKNPTAFYLCASSPGGGAKPQHFGDGTRLSIL.

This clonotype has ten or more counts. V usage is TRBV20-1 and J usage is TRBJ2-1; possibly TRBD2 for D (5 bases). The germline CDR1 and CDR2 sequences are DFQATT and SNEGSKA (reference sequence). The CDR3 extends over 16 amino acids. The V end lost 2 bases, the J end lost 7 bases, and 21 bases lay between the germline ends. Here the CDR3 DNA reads TGCAGTGCTAGACTCCCGGGTAGCGCAAGCAAGAATGAGCAGTTCTTC. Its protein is CSARLPGSASKNEQFF.

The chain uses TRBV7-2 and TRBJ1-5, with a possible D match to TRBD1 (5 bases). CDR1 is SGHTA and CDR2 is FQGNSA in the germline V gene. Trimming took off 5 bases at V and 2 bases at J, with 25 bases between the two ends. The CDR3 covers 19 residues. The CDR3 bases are TGTGCCAGCAGCCCATCTTACTACGGGGCCTGGGTTGGCAATCAGCCCCAGCATTTT. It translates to CASSPSYYGAWVGNQPQHF.

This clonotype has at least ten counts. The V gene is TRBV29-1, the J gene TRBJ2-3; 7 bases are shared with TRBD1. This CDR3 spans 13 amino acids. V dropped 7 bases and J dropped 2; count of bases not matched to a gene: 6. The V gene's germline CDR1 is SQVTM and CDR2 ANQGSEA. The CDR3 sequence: CSGERGHTDTQYF. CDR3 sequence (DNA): TGCAGCGGGGAGAGGGGGCACACAGATACGCAGTATTTT.

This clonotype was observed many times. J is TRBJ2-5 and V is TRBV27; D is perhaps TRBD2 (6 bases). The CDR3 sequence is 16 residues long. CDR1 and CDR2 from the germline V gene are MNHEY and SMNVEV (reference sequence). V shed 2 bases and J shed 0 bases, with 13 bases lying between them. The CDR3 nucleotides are TGTGCCAGCAGTTTAATGTATACGGGGGACCAAGAGACCCAGTACTTC. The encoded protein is CASSLMYTGDQETQYF.

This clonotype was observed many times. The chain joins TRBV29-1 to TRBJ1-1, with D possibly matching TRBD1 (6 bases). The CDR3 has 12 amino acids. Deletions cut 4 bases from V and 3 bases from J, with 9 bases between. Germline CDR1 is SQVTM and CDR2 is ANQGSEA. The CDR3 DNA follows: TGCAGCGTTGTTTACAGGGACACTGAAGCTTTCTTT. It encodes CSVVYRDTEAFF.

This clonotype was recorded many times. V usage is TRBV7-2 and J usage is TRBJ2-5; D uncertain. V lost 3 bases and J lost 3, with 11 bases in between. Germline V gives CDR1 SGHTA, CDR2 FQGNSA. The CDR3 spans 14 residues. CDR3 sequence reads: CASSFTSSEETQYF. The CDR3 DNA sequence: TGTGCCAGCAGCTTCACCTCGTCTGAAGAGACCCAGTACTTC.

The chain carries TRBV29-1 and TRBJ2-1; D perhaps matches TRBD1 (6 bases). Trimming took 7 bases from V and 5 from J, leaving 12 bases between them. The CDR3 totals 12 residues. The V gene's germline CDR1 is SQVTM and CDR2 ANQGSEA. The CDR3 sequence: CSENRENNEQFF. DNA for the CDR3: TGCAGCGAGAACAGGGAAAACAATGAGCAGTTCTTC.

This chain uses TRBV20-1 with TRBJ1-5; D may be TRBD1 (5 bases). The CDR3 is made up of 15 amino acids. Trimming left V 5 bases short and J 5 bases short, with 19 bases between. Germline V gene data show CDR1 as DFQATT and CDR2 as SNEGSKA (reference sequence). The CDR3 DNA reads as TGCAGTGCTGCAATTGGGGCGGGGAGCGATCAGCCCCAGCATTTT. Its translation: CSAAIGAGSDQPQHF.

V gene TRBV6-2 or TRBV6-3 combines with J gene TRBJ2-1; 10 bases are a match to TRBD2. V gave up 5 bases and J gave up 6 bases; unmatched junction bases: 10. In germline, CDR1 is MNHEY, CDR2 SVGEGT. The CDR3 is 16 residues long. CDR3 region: CASSPTGTSVPNEQFF. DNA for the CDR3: TGTGCCAGCAGTCCTACCGGGACTAGCGTCCCCAATGAGCAGTTCTTC.

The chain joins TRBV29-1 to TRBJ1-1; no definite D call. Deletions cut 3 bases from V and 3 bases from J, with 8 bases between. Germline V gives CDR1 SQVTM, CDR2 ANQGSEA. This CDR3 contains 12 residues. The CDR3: CSVDKADTEAFF. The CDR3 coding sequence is TGCAGCGTTGATAAGGCGGACACTGAAGCTTTCTTT.

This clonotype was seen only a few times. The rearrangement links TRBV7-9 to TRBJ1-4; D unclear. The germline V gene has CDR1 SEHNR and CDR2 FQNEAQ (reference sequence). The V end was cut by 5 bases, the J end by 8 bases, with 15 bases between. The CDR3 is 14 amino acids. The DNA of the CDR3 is TGTGCCAGCAGCACCCGGAGTAGGGTCGAAAAACTGTTTTTT. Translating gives CASSTRSRVEKLFF.

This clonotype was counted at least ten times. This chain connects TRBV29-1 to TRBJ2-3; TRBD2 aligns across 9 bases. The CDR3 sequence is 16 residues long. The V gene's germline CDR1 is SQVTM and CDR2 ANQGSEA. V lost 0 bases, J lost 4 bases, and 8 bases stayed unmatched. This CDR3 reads CSVEDVLLAGPDTQYF. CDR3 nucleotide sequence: TGCAGCGTTGAAGATGTTTTACTAGCGGGCCCAGATACGCAGTATTTT.

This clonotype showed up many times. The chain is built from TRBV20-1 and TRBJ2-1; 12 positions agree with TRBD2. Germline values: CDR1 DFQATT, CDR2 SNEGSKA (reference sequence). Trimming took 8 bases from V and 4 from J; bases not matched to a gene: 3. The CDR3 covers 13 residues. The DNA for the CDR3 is TGCAGTACGGGACTAGCGGGTTACAATGAGCAGTTCTTC. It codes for CSTGLAGYNEQFF.

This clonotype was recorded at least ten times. This chain's CDR3 is CASSSSTNHQPQHF. CDR3 nucleotides: TGTGCCAGCAGCTCCTCGACGAACCATCAGCCCCAGCATTTT. V usage is TRBV7-8 and J usage is TRBJ1-5; D remains ambiguous. V was clipped by 4 bases and J by 5 bases, with 12 bases between them. The CDR3 spans 14 residues. Per the germline V gene, CDR1 is SGHVS and CDR2 is FQNEAQ.

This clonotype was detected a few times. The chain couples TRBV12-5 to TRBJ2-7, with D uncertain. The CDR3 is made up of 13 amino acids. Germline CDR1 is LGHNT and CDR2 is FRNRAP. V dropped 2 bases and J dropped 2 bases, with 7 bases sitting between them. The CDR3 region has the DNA TGTGCTAGTGGTTTGTGGCCAGCCTACGAGCAGTACTTC. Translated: CASGLWPAYEQYF.

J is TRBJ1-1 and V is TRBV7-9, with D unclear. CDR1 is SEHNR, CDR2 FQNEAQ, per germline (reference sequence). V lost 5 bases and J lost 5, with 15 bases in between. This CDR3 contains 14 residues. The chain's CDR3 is CASSAPTPETEAFF. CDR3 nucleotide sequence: TGTGCCAGCAGCGCTCCTACGCCGGAAACTGAAGCTTTCTTT. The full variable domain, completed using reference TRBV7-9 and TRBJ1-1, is DTGVSQNPRHKITKRGQNVTFRCDPISEHNRLYWYRQTLGQGPEFLTYFQNEAQLEKSRLLSDRFSAERPKGSFSTLEIQRTEQGDSAMYLCASSAPTPETEAFFGQGTRLTVV.

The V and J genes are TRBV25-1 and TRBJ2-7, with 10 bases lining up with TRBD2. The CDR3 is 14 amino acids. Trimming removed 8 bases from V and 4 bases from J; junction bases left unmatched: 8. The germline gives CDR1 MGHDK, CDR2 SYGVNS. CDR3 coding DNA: TGTGCCAGCGGATGGACTAGCGGTTCGTACGAGCAGTACTTC. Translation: CASGWTSGSYEQYF.

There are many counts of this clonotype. CDR3 sequence reads: CATKVVDTQYF. The CDR3 nucleotides are TGTGCCACGAAAGTGGTAGATACGCAGTATTTT. The chain recombines TRBV12-3 or TRBV12-4 with TRBJ2-3; no reliable D call. The CDR3 length is 11 residues. Deletions cut 10 bases from V and 5 bases from J, with 10 bases between.